The sequence of this TCR beta chain was determined in a study of regulatory T cells in long-lasting Graves disease. At least ten counts were recorded for this clonotype. Noted time point: persistent/refractory GD, antithyroid drugs over 5 years with positive TRAb. The TCR library used RNA extracted from PBMCs. Relying on iRepertoire HTBI primers and Arm-PCR of CDR3 regions, the team built TCR beta libraries. One entry per CDR3 protein, called by TCRdb with MiXCR from the multiplex PCR reads. The data hold approximately 470,000 distinct CDR3 sequences, with around 21% observed a single time. V lost 0 bases and J 4 bases, leaving 10 bases between the germline ends. This CDR3 region has 15 residues. Germline CDR1 and CDR2: MNHEY and SVGEGT.

This receptor was obtained from a female donor with Graves disease. The source material was peripheral blood mononuclear cells (PBMCs), sampled when the disease was refractory, from a patient treated with antithyroid drugs. This chain links TRBV6-2 or TRBV6-3 with TRBJ1-5; no reliable D call. DNA for the CDR3: TGTGCCAGCAGTTACTCCGGCAGCCCTAATCAGCCCCAGCATTTT. This translates into CASSYSGSPNQPQHF.